This entry describes one T cell receptor beta chain. About 9.9 milliliters of peripheral blood were drawn from each donor. Each sample provided at least 6 micrograms of extracted total RNA. The sample belongs to a study of blood T cells in healthy people across ages. Through a sample-barcoded 5' primer and a J-beta primer mix, a second PCR was run for roughly 6 to 12 cycles. A 12-random-nucleotide template-switch adaptor tagged each cDNA molecule. No fewer than 3 million CDR3-containing paired-end reads came from each sample. TCRdb called the 5' RACE reads again in MiXCR, with one record for every CDR3 protein. The sample has about 690,000 distinct CDR3 sequences, 35% to 50% seen once. CDR1 is DFQATT, CDR2 SNEGSKA, per germline (reference sequence). V shed 1 base and J shed 3 bases, with 6 bases lying between them. The CDR3 sequence is 12 residues long.

This rearrangement joins TRBV20-1 to TRBJ2-5, with D possibly being TRBD1 or TRBD2 (5 bases each). The sequencing input was blood. The TCR comes from an elderly man in good health. The CDR3 DNA is TGCAGTGCTAGAGTGGGGGAAGAGACCCAGTACTTC. It translates to CSARVGEETQYF.